This T cell receptor (beta chain) was recovered during a study of T-cell memory formation after mild COVID-19 (dated by TCRdb to the early 2020s). Study-level background: TCR sequence clusters from the two donors were found to be largely donor specific. The cohort was made up of two young adult volunteers, one female and one male, who were previously healthy. Longitudinal TCRalpha and TCRbeta repertoire sequencing tracked T-cell clones expanding and contracting after mild COVID-19 in a couple of donors.

The investigation overall reported the following: Balanced CD4/CD8 phenotypes were observed for clones contracting from day 15 to 85, whereas a bias towards CD4+ was observed for a second wave of clones expanding from day 15 to 37. Contracting CD4+ clones appeared mostly in the CM and EM memory subsets, whereas CD8+ clones were enriched in EMRA. The study covered only a couple of mild cases, and larger cohorts including severe cases with pre-infection samples were considered necessary. The detection of some responding clones in pre-infection memory suggests that pre-existing cross-reactive memory T cells joined the SARS-CoV-2 response. SARS-CoV-2 specificity was not confirmed for the second-wave clones peaking on day 37.

Ficoll-Paque density gradient centrifugation was used to isolate PBMCs. Including cysteine and phenylalanine, the CDR3 has 15 amino acids. Kept here is only the CDR3 DNA, which spans 45 bases and is read in frame from base 1. From the germline V gene, CDR1 is KGHDR and CDR2 is SFDVKD. V lost 0 bases and J lost 3 bases; the stretch between them is 10 bases long. Sequenced using an Illumina NovaSeq 6000. Using 5'RACE with constant-segment primers, TCRalpha and TCRbeta cDNA libraries were constructed, with sample barcodes and unique molecular identifiers added in the process. RNA was extracted from every sample with Trizol reagent. Library amplification was performed in two PCR steps, and a second sample barcode and Illumina TruSeq adapters were introduced in the second step. Libraries were sequenced on an Illumina NovaSeq with 2 x 150 bp paired-end reads. In the paper's pipeline: Demultiplexing of reads and collapsing into UMI-guided consensus sequences were performed with migec v1.2.7. Using mixcr v2.1.11, UMI consensuses were aligned to TRA and TRB V and J templates and then assembled into clonotypes. Expanded or contracted clonotypes were those called significant by both edgeR and NoisET, with noise models trained on biological replicates. For edgeR calls, a false discovery rate-adjusted p below 0.01 and a log2 fold-change threshold of 1 were applied. As an exploratory analysis of dynamics, max-normalized trajectories of the 1000 most abundant clonotypes were examined by PCA with hierarchical clustering. Each responding clone was given a CD4 or CD8 phenotype based on the CD4+ and CD8+ repertoires, which had been sequenced separately. The public sequencing data were trimmed at Q25 with fastp and processed into clonotypes with MiXCR by TCRdb, which kept only in-frame beta chains. Entries that share a CDR3 protein sequence are merged under the most common genes and DNA. None of the V and J calls come from the authors' own analysis; TCRdb made them. This sample has roughly 550,000 distinct CDR3 sequences in its table, and roughly 22% of those were observed once. The top ten clonotypes cover 12% of the sample.

This clonotype was detected many times. The clone's antigen remains unknown. No much larger clonotype is one base removed from it; base qualities were not supplied. This receptor was obtained from an adult woman who had mild COVID-19 (a few samples of this study predate the infection). The sample titles of this study are shuffled in the database, so cell type and time point are left out; the donor was told from shared clones. The V and J genes are TRBV24-1 and TRBJ2-5; confidence is insufficient to name the D gene. Sequencing was done on a sample of PBMCs or a T cell subset sorted from them (not recorded which). The CDR3 loop reads CATSDLQDGEETQYF. In nucleotides, the sequence is TGTGCCACCAGTGATTTGCAGGACGGAGAAGAGACCCAGTACTTC.